A single sample is the source of the 4 T cell receptor beta chains below, sequenced in a study of cytomegalovirus exposure and HLA in healthy donors. Both 60 Vbeta primers and 13 Jbeta primers went into the PCR. TCRdb's table, derived via immunoSEQ multiplex PCR, lists solely in-frame clones and lacks some. The sample lists 120,000 or so clones; 60% to 80% were seen once. Sequenced: PBMCs. The source of these receptors is a man aged 45 to 65 in good health and CMV-seropositive.

This chain links TRBV5-1 with TRBJ2-2, with 8 bases identical to TRBD2. CDR3 length equals 17 residues. V trimming: 0 bases; J trimming: 4 bases; junction bases outside the gene matches: 8. In germline, CDR1 is SGHRS, CDR2 YFSETQ. The CDR3 sequence is CASSLAPGGAGTGELFF. The CDR3, as DNA: TGCGCCAGCAGCTTGGCTCCCGGGGGGGCCGGCACCGGGGAGCTGTTTTTT.

V is TRBV4-2 and J is TRBJ1-6; perhaps TRBD1 as D (6 bases). V was clipped by 1 base and J by 6 bases, with 13 bases between them. The CDR3 is 16 residues long. Germline CDR1 is LGHNA and CDR2 is YNFKEQ. CDR3 DNA sequence: TGTGCCAGCAGCCAAGTACAGGGTTCTGGTAATTCACCCCTCCACTTT. Its protein product is CASSQVQGSGNSPLHF.

The gene calls are TRBV7-2 and TRBJ1-2, with no clear D. The CDR3 contains 16 residues. Looked up from germline, CDR1 is SGHTA and CDR2 is FQGNSA. The ends were cut back, 2 bases at V and 8 bases at J, with 21 bases in the middle. CDR3 amino acids: CASSLNLRVGAGGYTF. DNA for the CDR3: TGTGCCAGCAGCTTAAATCTCCGGGTCGGAGCTGGGGGCTACACCTTC.

The count of this clone is one. Distinct nucleotide sequences in the sample also encode this CDR3. The V call is TRBV5-1, the J call TRBJ1-2; D perhaps matches TRBD1 (5 bases). The CDR3 contains 13 residues. Germline V CDR1 and CDR2: SGHRS, YFSETQ. V gave up 4 bases and J gave up 8 bases, with 15 bases separating them. Here the CDR3 reads CASSPDSLKGYTF. The CDR3 nucleotides are TGCGCCAGCAGCCCCGACAGCCTTAAGGGCTACACCTTC. Combining the CDR3 with reference TRBV5-1 and TRBJ1-2 gives the whole variable domain KAGVTQTPRYLIKTRGQQVTLSCSPISGHRSVSWYQQTPGQGLQFLFEYFSETQRNKGNFPGRFSGRQFSNSRSEMNVSTLELGDSALYLCASSPDSLKGYTFGSGTRLTVV.